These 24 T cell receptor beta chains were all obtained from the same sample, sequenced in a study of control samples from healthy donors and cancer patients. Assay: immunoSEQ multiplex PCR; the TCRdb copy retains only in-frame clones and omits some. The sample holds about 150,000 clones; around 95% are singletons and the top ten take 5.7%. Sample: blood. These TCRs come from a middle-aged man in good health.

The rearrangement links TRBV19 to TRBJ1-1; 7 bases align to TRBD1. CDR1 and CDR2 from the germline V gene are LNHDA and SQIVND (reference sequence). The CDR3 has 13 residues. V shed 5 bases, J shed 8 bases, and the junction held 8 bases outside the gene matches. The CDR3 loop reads CASSPNPTGEAFF. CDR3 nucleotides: TGTGCCAGTAGTCCAAACCCGACAGGGGAAGCTTTCTTT.

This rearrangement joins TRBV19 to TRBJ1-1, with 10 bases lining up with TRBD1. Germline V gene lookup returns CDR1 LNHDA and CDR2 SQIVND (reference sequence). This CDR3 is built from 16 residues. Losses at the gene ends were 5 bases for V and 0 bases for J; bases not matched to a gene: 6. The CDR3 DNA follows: TGTGCCAGTAGTCCTGGACAGGGGGGAATGAACACTGAAGCTTTCTTT. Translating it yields CASSPGQGGMNTEAFF.

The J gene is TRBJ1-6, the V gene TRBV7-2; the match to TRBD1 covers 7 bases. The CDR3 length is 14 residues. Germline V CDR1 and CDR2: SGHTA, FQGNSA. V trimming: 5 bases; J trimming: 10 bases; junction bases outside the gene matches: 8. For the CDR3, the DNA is TGTGCCAGCAGCCCAAACAGGGGCGGCTCACCCCTCCACTTT. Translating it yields CASSPNRGGSPLHF.

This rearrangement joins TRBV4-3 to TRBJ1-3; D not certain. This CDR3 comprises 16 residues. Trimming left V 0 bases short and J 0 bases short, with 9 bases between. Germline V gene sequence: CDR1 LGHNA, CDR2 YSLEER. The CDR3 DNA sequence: TGCGCCAGCAGCCAAGATCAGTTTCCCTCTGGAAACACCATATATTTT. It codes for CASSQDQFPSGNTIYF.

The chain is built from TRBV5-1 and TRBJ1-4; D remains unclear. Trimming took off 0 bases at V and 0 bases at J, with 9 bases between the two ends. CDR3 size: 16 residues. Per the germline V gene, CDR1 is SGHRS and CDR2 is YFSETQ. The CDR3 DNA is TGCGCCAGCAGCTTGGGCAGAACCCCAACTAATGAAAAACTGTTTTTT. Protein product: CASSLGRTPTNEKLFF.

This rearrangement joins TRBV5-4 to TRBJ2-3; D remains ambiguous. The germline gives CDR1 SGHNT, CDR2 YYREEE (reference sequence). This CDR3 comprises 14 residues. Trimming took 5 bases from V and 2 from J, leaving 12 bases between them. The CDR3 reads CASRGASPTDTQYF. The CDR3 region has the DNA TGTGCCAGCAGAGGCGCGTCCCCCACAGATACGCAGTATTTT.

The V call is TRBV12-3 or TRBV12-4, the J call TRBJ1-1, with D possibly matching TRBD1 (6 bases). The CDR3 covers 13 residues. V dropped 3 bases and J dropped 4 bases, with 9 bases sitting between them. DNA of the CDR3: TGTGCCAGCAGTTTCACAGGGTCCACTGAAGCTTTCTTT. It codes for CASSFTGSTEAFF.

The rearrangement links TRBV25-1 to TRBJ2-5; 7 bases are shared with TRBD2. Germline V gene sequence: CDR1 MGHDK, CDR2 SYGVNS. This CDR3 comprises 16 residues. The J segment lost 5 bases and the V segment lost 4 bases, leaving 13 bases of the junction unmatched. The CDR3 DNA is TGTGCCAGCAGTGTGGGAGGGAGGGCCACTGGGGAGACCCAGTACTTC. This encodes CASSVGGRATGETQYF.

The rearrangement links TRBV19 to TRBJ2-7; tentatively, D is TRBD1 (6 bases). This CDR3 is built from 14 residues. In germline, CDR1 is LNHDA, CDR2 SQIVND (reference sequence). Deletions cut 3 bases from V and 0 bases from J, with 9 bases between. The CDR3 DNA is TGTGCCAGTAGTATCCCAGGGGTCTCCTACGAGCAGTACTTC. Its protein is CASSIPGVSYEQYF.

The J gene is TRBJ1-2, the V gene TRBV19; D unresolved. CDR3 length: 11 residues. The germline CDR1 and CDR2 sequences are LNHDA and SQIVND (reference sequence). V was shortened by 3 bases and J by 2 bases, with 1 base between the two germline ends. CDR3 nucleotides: TGTGCCAGTAGTATCAACTATGGCTACACCTTC. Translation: CASSINYGYTF.

The CDR3 DNA sequence: TGTGCCAGCAGCAATACCCCCGGGAGGGCAGGGAGTAACACTAACTATGGCTACACCTTC. Amino acid sequence: CASSNTPGRAGSNTNYGYTF. The chain is built from TRBV21-1 and TRBJ1-2. TRBV21-1 is a pseudogene segment. The CDR3 has 20 amino acids.

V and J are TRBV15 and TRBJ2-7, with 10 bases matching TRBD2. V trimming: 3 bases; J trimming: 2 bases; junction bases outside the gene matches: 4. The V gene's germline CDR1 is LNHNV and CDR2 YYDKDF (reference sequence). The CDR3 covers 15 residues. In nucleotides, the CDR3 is TGTGCCACCAGCAGCCCGGGACTAGCGACCTACGAGCAGTACTTC. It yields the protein CATSSPGLATYEQYF.

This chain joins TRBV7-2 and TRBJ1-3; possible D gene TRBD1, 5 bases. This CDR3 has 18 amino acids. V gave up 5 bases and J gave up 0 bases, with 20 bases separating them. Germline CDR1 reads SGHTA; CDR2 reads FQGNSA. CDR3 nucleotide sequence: TGTGCCAGCAGCCAAGGGGTAGACGAGCTTTTCTCTGGAAACACCATATATTTT. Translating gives CASSQGVDELFSGNTIYF.

The CDR3 DNA sequence: TGTGCCAGCAGTTTACCAGGGACCGGCTACACCTTC. Translated, it gives CASSLPGTGYTF. The chain has TRBV28 and TRBJ1-2; D may be TRBD1 (5 bases). The V end lost 2 bases, the J end lost 8 bases, and 9 bases lay between the germline ends. Germline-derived CDR1 and CDR2 are MDHEN and SYDVKM. The length of the CDR3 is 12 residues.

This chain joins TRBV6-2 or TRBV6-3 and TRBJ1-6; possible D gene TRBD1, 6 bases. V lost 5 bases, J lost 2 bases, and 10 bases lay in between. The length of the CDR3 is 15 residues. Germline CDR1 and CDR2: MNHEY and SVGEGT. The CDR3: CASSTGPTYNSPLHF. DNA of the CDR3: TGTGCCAGCAGTACAGGGCCTACCTATAATTCACCCCTCCACTTT.

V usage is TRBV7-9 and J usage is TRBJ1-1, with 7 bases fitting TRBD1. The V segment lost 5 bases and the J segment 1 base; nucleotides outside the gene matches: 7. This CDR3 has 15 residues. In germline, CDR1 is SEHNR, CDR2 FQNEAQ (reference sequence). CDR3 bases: TGTGCCAGCAGCCCTCCAGGGGGTCGGAACACTGAAGCTTTCTTT. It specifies CASSPPGGRNTEAFF.

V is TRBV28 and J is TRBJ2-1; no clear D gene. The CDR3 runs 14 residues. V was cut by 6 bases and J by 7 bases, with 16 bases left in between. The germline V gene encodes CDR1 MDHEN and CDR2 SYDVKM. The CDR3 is CASRLTTARNEQFF. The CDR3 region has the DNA TGTGCCAGCAGATTAACCACCGCCAGGAATGAGCAGTTCTTC.

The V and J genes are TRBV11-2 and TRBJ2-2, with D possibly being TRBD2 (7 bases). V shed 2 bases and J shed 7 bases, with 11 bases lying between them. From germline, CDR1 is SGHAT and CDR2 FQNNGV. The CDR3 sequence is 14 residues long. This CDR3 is CASSLRGALGELFF. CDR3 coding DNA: TGTGCCAGCAGCTTACGGGGGGCACTCGGGGAGCTGTTTTTT.

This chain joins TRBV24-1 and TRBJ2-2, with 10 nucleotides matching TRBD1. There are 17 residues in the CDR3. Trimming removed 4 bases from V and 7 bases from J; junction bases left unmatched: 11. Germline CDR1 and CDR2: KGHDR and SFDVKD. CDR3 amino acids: CATSEASGTGVNGELFF. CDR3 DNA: TGTGCCACCAGTGAGGCCTCCGGGACAGGGGTAAACGGGGAGCTGTTTTTT.

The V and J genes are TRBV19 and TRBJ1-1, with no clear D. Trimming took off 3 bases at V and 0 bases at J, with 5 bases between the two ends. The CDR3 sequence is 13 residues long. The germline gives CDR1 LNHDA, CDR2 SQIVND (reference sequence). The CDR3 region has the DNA TGTGCCAGTAGTATCGGGGTGAACACTGAAGCTTTCTTT. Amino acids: CASSIGVNTEAFF.

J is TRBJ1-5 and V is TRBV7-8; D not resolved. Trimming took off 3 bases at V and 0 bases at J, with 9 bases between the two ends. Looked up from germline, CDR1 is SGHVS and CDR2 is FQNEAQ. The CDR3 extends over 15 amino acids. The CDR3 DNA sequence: TGTGCCAGCAGCTTTTCACAGAGTAGCAATCAGCCCCAGCATTTT. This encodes CASSFSQSSNQPQHF.

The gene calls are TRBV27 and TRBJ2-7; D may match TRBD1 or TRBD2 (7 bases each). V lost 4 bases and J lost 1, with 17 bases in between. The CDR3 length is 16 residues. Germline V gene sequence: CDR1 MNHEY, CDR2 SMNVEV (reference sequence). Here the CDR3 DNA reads TGTGCCAGCAGTTCCTTGGGAGGGGGCTATTCCTACGAGCAGTACTTC. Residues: CASSSLGGGYSYEQYF.

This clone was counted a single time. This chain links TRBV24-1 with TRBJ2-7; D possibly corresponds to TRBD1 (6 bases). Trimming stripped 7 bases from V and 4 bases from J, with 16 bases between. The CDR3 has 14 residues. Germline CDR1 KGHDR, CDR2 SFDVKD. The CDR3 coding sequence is TGTGCCACCAGCCGAGGGGACACCGAATACGAGCAGTACTTC. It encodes CATSRGDTEYEQYF.

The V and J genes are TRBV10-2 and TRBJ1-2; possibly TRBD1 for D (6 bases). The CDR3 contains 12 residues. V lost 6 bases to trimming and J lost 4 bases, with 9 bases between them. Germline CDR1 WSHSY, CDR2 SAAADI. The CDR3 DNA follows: TGCGCCAGCAGGGTGGACAGCTATGGCTACACCTTC. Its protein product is CASRVDSYGYTF.